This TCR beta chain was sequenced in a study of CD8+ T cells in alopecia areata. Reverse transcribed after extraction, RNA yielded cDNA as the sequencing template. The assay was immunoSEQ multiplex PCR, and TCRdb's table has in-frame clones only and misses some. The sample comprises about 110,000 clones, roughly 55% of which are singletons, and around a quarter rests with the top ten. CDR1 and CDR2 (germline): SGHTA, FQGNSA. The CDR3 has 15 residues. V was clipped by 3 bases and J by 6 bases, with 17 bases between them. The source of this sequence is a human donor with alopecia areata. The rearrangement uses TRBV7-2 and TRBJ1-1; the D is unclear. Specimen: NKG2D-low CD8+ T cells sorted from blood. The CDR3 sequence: CASSFITRSRAEAFF. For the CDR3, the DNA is TGTGCCAGCAGCTTTATAACAAGAAGTAGGGCTGAAGCTTTCTTT.